The next 6 T cell receptor beta chains were all read from a single sample in a study of response to subunit inactivated influenza vaccine. One entry per CDR3 protein, called by TCRdb with MiXCR from the RT-PCR reads. The sample yields about 650,000 distinct CDR3 sequences, around 15% seen once. Sequenced material: PBMCs from blood, taken roughly 15 days before vaccination. All receptors come from a man in his forties or fifties who received an inactivated influenza vaccine.

In its sample, this clonotype was seen many times. This chain connects TRBV12-3 or TRBV12-4 to TRBJ2-3, with D uncertain. The V and J ends lost 3 bases and 6 bases respectively, with 7 bases between them. The CDR3 has 12 residues. The CDR3: CASSFVVDTQYF. The CDR3 nucleotides read TGTGCCAGCAGTTTCGTAGTCGATACGCAGTATTTT.

This clonotype showed up just a few times. The chain has TRBV11-2 and TRBJ2-7; D uncertain. The CDR3 consists of 12 residues. V dropped 0 bases and J dropped 7 bases, with 7 bases sitting between them. Germline lookup yields CDR1 SGHAT and CDR2 FQNNGV. The CDR3 region has the DNA TGTGCCAGCAGCTTAGAGGTGTGGGAGCAGTACTTC. Protein: CASSLEVWEQYF.

The rearrangement links TRBV28 to TRBJ2-3, with no clear D. The CDR3 totals 14 residues. In germline, CDR1 is MDHEN, CDR2 SYDVKM. Trimming removed 4 bases from V and 1 base from J, with 9 bases in between. Written as DNA, the CDR3 is TGTGCCAGCAGTTGGAAACGGGGCACAGATACGCAGTATTTT. Encoded protein: CASSWKRGTDTQYF.

The chain joins TRBV6-5 to TRBJ2-7, with a weak D call TRBD1 (6 bases). The germline CDR1 and CDR2 sequences are MNHEY and SVGAGI. The CDR3 is made up of 12 amino acids. The V end was cut by 5 bases, the J end by 9 bases, with 14 bases between. CDR3 sequence reads: CASSRPDSRQYF. Written as DNA, the CDR3 is TGTGCCAGCAGTCGACCGGACAGTCGGCAGTACTTC.

This clonotype has a handful of counts. This rearrangement joins TRBV2 to TRBJ1-3; D ambiguous. Germline loops: CDR1 SNHLY, CDR2 FYNNEI. The CDR3 has 14 amino acids. V lost 2 bases and J 5 bases, leaving 10 bases between the germline ends. This chain's CDR3 is CASSEWGGRNTIYF. The DNA of the CDR3 is TGTGCCAGCAGTGAATGGGGAGGACGAAACACCATATATTTT.

This clonotype showed up just a few times. The chain uses TRBV27 and TRBJ2-2, with 8 nucleotides matching TRBD1. CDR1 is MNHEY and CDR2 is SMNVEV in the germline V gene (reference sequence). V was pared by 4 bases and J by 1 base, with 5 bases of the junction left unmatched. The CDR3 is made up of 16 amino acids. The CDR3 sequence is CASSSLDRGNTGELFF. In DNA, the CDR3 is TGTGCCAGCAGTTCCCTCGACAGGGGGAACACCGGGGAGCTGTTTTTT.